This TCR beta chain was sequenced for a study of OX40 agonist ivuxolimab in advanced cancers. The data were produced by immunoSEQ multiplex PCR, yet TCRdb's version contains in-frame clones alone and is incomplete. Here the sample spans about 82,000 clones, around nine tenths being singletons. This CDR3 spans 18 amino acids. The germline V gene encodes CDR1 MNHNS and CDR2 SASEGT. Trimming took 4 bases from V and 3 from J; bases not matched to a gene: 12. The specimen was CD4+ or CD8+ T cells sorted from blood, collected in a trial of the OX40 agonist ivuxolimab. The source of this sequence is an adult with an advanced solid tumor such as melanoma, head and neck, liver or kidney cancer. The rearrangement uses TRBV6-1 and TRBJ2-3, with 11 bases matching TRBD2. The CDR3 DNA sequence: TGTGCCAGCAGTGCCAGGGTGGATAGCGGGGGGGCGACAGATACGCAGTATTTT. Translation: CASSARVDSGGATDTQYF.